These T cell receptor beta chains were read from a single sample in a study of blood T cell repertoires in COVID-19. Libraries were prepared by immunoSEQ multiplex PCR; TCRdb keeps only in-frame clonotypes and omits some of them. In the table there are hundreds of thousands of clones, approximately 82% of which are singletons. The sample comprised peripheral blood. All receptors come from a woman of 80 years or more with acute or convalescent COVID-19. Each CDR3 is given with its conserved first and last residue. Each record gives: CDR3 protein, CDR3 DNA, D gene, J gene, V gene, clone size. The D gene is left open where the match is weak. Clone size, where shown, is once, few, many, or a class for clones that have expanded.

cdr3_aa: CASSLASQGGTEAFF
cdr3_nt: TGTGCCAGCAGCTTAGCCTCACAAGGGGGCACTGAAGCTTTCTTT
d_call: .
j_call: TRBJ1-1
v_call: TRBV7-9
clone_size: .

cdr3_aa: CASSEQGYEQYF
cdr3_nt: TGTGCCAGCAGTGAACAGGGATACGAGCAGTACTTC
d_call: .
j_call: TRBJ2-7
v_call: TRBV25-1
clone_size: .

cdr3_aa: CASAGDGANYGYTF
cdr3_nt: TGTGCCAGCGCAGGGGACGGTGCTAACTATGGCTACACCTTC
d_call: .
j_call: TRBJ1-2
v_call: TRBV28
clone_size: few

cdr3_aa: CASRTGLAGGEQYF
cdr3_nt: TGTGCCAGCAGGACGGGACTAGCGGGAGGCGAGCAGTACTTC
d_call: TRBD2
j_call: TRBJ2-7
v_call: TRBV28
clone_size: .

cdr3_aa: CASSLDWGRTEAFF
cdr3_nt: TGCGCCAGCAGCTTGGATTGGGGGAGGACTGAAGCTTTCTTT
d_call: .
j_call: TRBJ1-1
v_call: TRBV5-1
clone_size: .

cdr3_aa: CASSPKLRDITYEQYF
cdr3_nt: TGTGCCAGCTCACCTAAGCTGAGGGACATTACCTACGAGCAGTACTTC
d_call: .
j_call: TRBJ2-7
v_call: TRBV18
clone_size: .

cdr3_aa: CASSQDEGGNEQYF
cdr3_nt: TGCGCCAGCAGCCAAGATGAGGGAGGGAACGAGCAGTACTTC
d_call: TRBD2
j_call: TRBJ2-7
v_call: TRBV4-1
clone_size: .

cdr3_aa: CASSSPGTGAYEQYF
cdr3_nt: TGTGCCAGCAGCTCCCCCGGGACAGGGGCCTACGAGCAGTACTTC
d_call: TRBD1
j_call: TRBJ2-7
v_call: TRBV11-2
clone_size: .

cdr3_aa: CASSVTGDQPQHF
cdr3_nt: TGTGCCAGCAGTGTCACGGGGGATCAGCCCCAGCATTTT
d_call: .
j_call: TRBJ1-5
v_call: TRBV6-4
clone_size: .

cdr3_aa: CASSRTSGTDTQYF
cdr3_nt: TGTGCCAGCTCTCGGACTAGCGGCACAGATACGCAGTATTTT
d_call: TRBD2
j_call: TRBJ2-3
v_call: TRBV18
clone_size: .

cdr3_aa: CSVEAYYGYTF
cdr3_nt: TGCAGTGTCGAGGCCTACTATGGCTACACCTTC
d_call: .
j_call: TRBJ1-2
v_call: TRBV20-1
clone_size: .

cdr3_aa: CASSQYPGLAGGYNEQFF
cdr3_nt: TGTGCCAGCAGCCAATACCCGGGACTAGCGGGGGGCTACAATGAGCAGTTCTTC
d_call: TRBD2
j_call: TRBJ2-1
v_call: TRBV7-8
clone_size: .

cdr3_aa: CASSRREGAVYEQYF
cdr3_nt: TGTGCCAGCAGTCGACGGGAGGGGGCGGTTTACGAGCAGTACTTC
d_call: .
j_call: TRBJ2-7
v_call: TRBV6-5
clone_size: .

cdr3_aa: CASSGGTGTNNEQFF
cdr3_nt: TGTGCCAGCAGTGGCGGGACAGGGACGAACAATGAGCAGTTCTTC
d_call: TRBD1
j_call: TRBJ2-1
v_call: TRBV9
clone_size: .

cdr3_aa: CASSAGWGRTDTQYF
cdr3_nt: TGTGCCAGCAGCGCGGGTTGGGGAAGAACAGATACGCAGTATTTT
d_call: .
j_call: TRBJ2-3
v_call: TRBV7-2
clone_size: .

cdr3_aa: CASSPGQTLNTEAFF
cdr3_nt: TGTGCCAGCTCACCAGGGCAGACCTTGAACACTGAAGCTTTCTTT
d_call: .
j_call: TRBJ1-1
v_call: TRBV18
clone_size: .

cdr3_aa: CASSLGQSAYNSPLHF
cdr3_nt: TGTGCCAGCAGTTTGGGACAGAGCGCCTATAATTCACCCCTCCACTTT
d_call: TRBD1
j_call: TRBJ1-6
v_call: TRBV6-5
clone_size: .

cdr3_aa: CASSLMRTGELFF
cdr3_nt: TGTGCCAGCAGCTTAATGAGAACCGGGGAGCTGTTTTTT
d_call: .
j_call: TRBJ2-2
v_call: TRBV7-2
clone_size: once

cdr3_aa: CASRAGVARDYEQYF
cdr3_nt: TGTGCCAGTAGGGCAGGGGTGGCACGGGACTACGAGCAGTACTTC
d_call: .
j_call: TRBJ2-7
v_call: TRBV19
clone_size: .

cdr3_aa: CASSSLKLPDQPQHF
cdr3_nt: TGTGCCAGCAGTTCCCTCAAGCTACCTGATCAGCCCCAGCATTTT
d_call: .
j_call: TRBJ1-5
v_call: TRBV6-5
clone_size: few

cdr3_aa: CASSTHAGAYGYTF
cdr3_nt: TGTGCCAGCAGCACCCATGCGGGGGCGTATGGCTACACCTTC
d_call: .
j_call: TRBJ1-2
v_call: TRBV5-6
clone_size: once

cdr3_aa: CASSSTLAASYQETQYF
cdr3_nt: TGTGCCAGCAGTTCGACACTAGCAGCCTCGTACCAAGAGACCCAGTACTTC
d_call: .
j_call: TRBJ2-5
v_call: TRBV28
clone_size: .

cdr3_aa: CASSKRDRAYEQYF
cdr3_nt: TGTGCCAGCAGCAAACGGGACAGGGCCTACGAGCAGTACTTC
d_call: TRBD1
j_call: TRBJ2-7
v_call: TRBV7-2
clone_size: .

cdr3_aa: CASSLVSGQNYGYTF
cdr3_nt: TGTGCCAGCAGCTTAGTCTCGGGACAGAACTATGGCTACACCTTC
d_call: TRBD1
j_call: TRBJ1-2
v_call: TRBV7-9
clone_size: .

cdr3_aa: CASSLEVTGLFGYTF
cdr3_nt: TGTGCCAGCAGCTTAGAGGTCACAGGTCTTTTTGGCTACACCTTC
d_call: .
j_call: TRBJ1-2
v_call: TRBV11-2
clone_size: .

cdr3_aa: CATSRVLAGDDTQYF
cdr3_nt: TGTGCCACCAGCAGGGTACTAGCGGGAGATGATACGCAGTATTTT
d_call: TRBD2
j_call: TRBJ2-3
v_call: TRBV15
clone_size: .

cdr3_aa: CATKSSRSSYEQYF
cdr3_nt: TGCGCCACCAAAAGTAGTCGGAGCTCCTACGAGCAGTACTTC
d_call: .
j_call: TRBJ2-7
v_call: TRBV10-2
clone_size: .

cdr3_aa: CASSQPPGSGNTIYF
cdr3_nt: TGCGCCAGCAGCCAACCTCCGGGGTCAGGAAACACCATATATTTT
d_call: .
j_call: TRBJ1-3
v_call: TRBV4-1
clone_size: .

cdr3_aa: CASSLVSSYGYTF
cdr3_nt: TGTGCCAGCAGCTTGGTTAGCAGCTATGGCTACACCTTC
d_call: .
j_call: TRBJ1-2
v_call: TRBV5-4
clone_size: .

cdr3_aa: CASSPASGRPTGELFF
cdr3_nt: TGTGCCAGCAGTCCCGCTAGCGGGAGGCCCACCGGGGAGCTGTTTTTT
d_call: TRBD2
j_call: TRBJ2-2
v_call: TRBV28
clone_size: .

cdr3_aa: CASSLGLETDTQYF
cdr3_nt: TGTGCCAGCAGCTTGGGACTAGAGACAGATACGCAGTATTTT
d_call: TRBD2
j_call: TRBJ2-3
v_call: TRBV7-2
clone_size: once

cdr3_aa: CASRRDYNSPLHF
cdr3_nt: TGTGCCAGCCGAAGAGACTATAATTCACCCCTCCACTTT
d_call: .
j_call: TRBJ1-6
v_call: TRBV27
clone_size: .

cdr3_aa: CASSPRPPNRDTNYGYTF
cdr3_nt: TGTGCCAGCTCACCACGCCCGCCCAACAGAGACACTAACTATGGCTACACCTTC
d_call: .
j_call: TRBJ1-2
v_call: TRBV18
clone_size: once

cdr3_aa: CASSGGTGYTGELFF
cdr3_nt: TGTGCCAGTAGTGGCGGGACAGGGTACACCGGGGAGCTGTTTTTT
d_call: TRBD1
j_call: TRBJ2-2
v_call: TRBV19
clone_size: .

cdr3_aa: CASSFDQREQWVYNSPLHF
cdr3_nt: TGTGCCAGCAGTTTCGACCAGAGGGAACAGTGGGTATATAATTCACCCCTCCACTTT
d_call: .
j_call: TRBJ1-6
v_call: TRBV6-2/TRBV6-3
clone_size: .

cdr3_aa: CATSRWTSEYNEQFF
cdr3_nt: TGTGCCACCAGCAGATGGACTAGCGAGTACAATGAGCAGTTCTTC
d_call: TRBD2
j_call: TRBJ2-1
v_call: TRBV15
clone_size: once

cdr3_aa: CASSFSGGLVTEAFF
cdr3_nt: TGTGCCAGCAGCTTTTCCGGGGGGCTGGTCACTGAAGCTTTCTTT
d_call: .
j_call: TRBJ1-1
v_call: TRBV7-2
clone_size: .

cdr3_aa: CASSPGQGRNQPQHF
cdr3_nt: TGTGCCAGCAGCCCAGGACAGGGGAGGAATCAGCCCCAGCATTTT
d_call: TRBD1
j_call: TRBJ1-5
v_call: TRBV7-2
clone_size: .

cdr3_aa: CASSLASGEGGYSPLHF
cdr3_nt: TGCGCCAGCAGCTTGGCCTCGGGGGAGGGCGGATATTCACCCCTCCACTTT
d_call: .
j_call: TRBJ1-6
v_call: TRBV5-1
clone_size: once

cdr3_aa: CASSAGRWGQGYGYTF
cdr3_nt: TGTGCCAGCAGCGCCGGTCGTTGGGGGCAGGGGTATGGCTACACCTTC
d_call: .
j_call: TRBJ1-2
v_call: TRBV9
clone_size: .

cdr3_aa: CASSASRGREGTDTQYF
cdr3_nt: TGTGCCAGCAGTGCCTCCAGGGGGCGAGAGGGCACAGATACGCAGTATTTT
d_call: TRBD1
j_call: TRBJ2-3
v_call: TRBV28
clone_size: .

cdr3_aa: CASSLTGRTGELFF
cdr3_nt: TGCGCCAGCAGCTTGACAGGGCGCACCGGGGAGCTGTTTTTT
d_call: .
j_call: TRBJ2-2
v_call: TRBV5-1
clone_size: once

cdr3_aa: CASSLEQGYEQYF
cdr3_nt: TGTGCCAGCAGCTTAGAACAGGGATACGAGCAGTACTTC
d_call: .
j_call: TRBJ2-7
v_call: TRBV7-9
clone_size: few

cdr3_aa: CASSLHRESYEQYF
cdr3_nt: TGTGCCAGCAGTCTACACAGGGAGTCCTACGAGCAGTACTTC
d_call: .
j_call: TRBJ2-7
v_call: TRBV28
clone_size: many

cdr3_aa: CASSPPSTSGPTDTQYF
cdr3_nt: TGTGCCAGCTCACCACCGAGCACTAGCGGCCCCACAGATACGCAGTATTTT
d_call: TRBD2
j_call: TRBJ2-3
v_call: TRBV18
clone_size: .

cdr3_aa: CASSPSRAGSGEQFF
cdr3_nt: TGTGCCAGCAGCCCCTCCCGAGCGGGATCGGGTGAGCAGTTCTTC
d_call: TRBD2
j_call: TRBJ2-1
v_call: TRBV9
clone_size: .

cdr3_aa: CASSSGGAGETQYF
cdr3_nt: TGTGCCAGTTCTAGCGGGGGGGCGGGAGAGACCCAGTACTTC
d_call: TRBD2
j_call: TRBJ2-5
v_call: TRBV19
clone_size: .

cdr3_aa: CASRSGAANEKLFF
cdr3_nt: TGTGCCAGCAGATCAGGGGCGGCTAATGAAAAACTGTTTTTT
d_call: .
j_call: TRBJ1-4
v_call: TRBV6-5
clone_size: .

cdr3_aa: CAVSSGATNEKLFF
cdr3_nt: TGTGCCGTCTCCTCAGGGGCAACTAATGAAAAACTGTTTTTT
d_call: .
j_call: TRBJ1-4
v_call: TRBV6-5
clone_size: .